This T cell receptor beta chain was obtained from a study of T cell changes during pregnancy in multiple sclerosis. This clone was counted once. The method was immunoSEQ multiplex PCR; TCRdb's version includes in-frame clones alone and lacks a portion of them. The sample contains around 60,000 clones, roughly 93% of which appear only once. This CDR3 spans 13 amino acids. V gave up 2 bases and J gave up 0 bases, with 4 bases separating them. Germline assignment: CDR1 MNHEY and CDR2 SVGAGI. The sequence was obtained from a female donor with multiple sclerosis, enrolled in a pregnancy study. The chain combines TRBV6-5 with TRBJ1-2; D gene ambiguous. Sequencing used CD4+ T cells from peripheral blood mononuclear cells, obtained before pregnancy. The CDR3 DNA reads TGTGCCAGCAGTTACGGAGCTAACTATGGCTACACCTTC. It encodes CASSYGANYGYTF.